This is a list of T cell receptor beta chains from one sample in a study of regulatory T cells in long-lasting Graves disease. A single record per CDR3 protein comes from TCRdb applying MiXCR to the multiplex PCR reads. The data show 350,000 to 550,000 distinct CDR3 sequences, about a sixth seen once. These data are also associated with another study on T cells in Graves' hyperthyroidism and ophthalmopathy.

Material: peripheral blood mononuclear cells (PBMCs), obtained at new diagnosis, from a patient treated with antithyroid drugs. These receptor sequences come from a young woman with Graves disease. CDR3s include the opening cysteine and the closing phenylalanine or tryptophan. A D gene is named only where the DNA matches it firmly. For some rows the clone size is stated as once, few or many, or as a class when expanded; others skip it.

CDR3aa,CDR3nt,abundance,v_gene,j_gene,d_gene
CASTQYETDTRYF,TGTGCCAGCACCCAGTATGAGACAGATACGCGGTATTTT,once,TRBV7-2,TRBJ2-3,NA
CASSHSGSLYEQYF,TGTGCCAGCAGCCATAGCGGGAGTTTGTACGAGCAGTACTTC,NA,TRBV14,TRBJ2-7,TRBD2
CASWDRKYSNQPQHF,TGTGCCAGTTGGGACAGGAAGTATAGCAATCAGCCCCAGCATTTT,few,TRBV19,TRBJ1-5,TRBD1
CASSPTLAGGQFF,TGTGCCAGCAGCCCCACTCTAGCGGGAGGGCAGTTCTTC,few,TRBV7-9,TRBJ2-1,TRBD2
CASSSLGTYGYTF,TGTGCCAGCAGTTCTTTAGGGACCTATGGCTACACCTTC,many,TRBV6-5,TRBJ1-2,NA
CASSLLDSKSTEAFF,TGTGCCAGCAGCTTGTTGGACAGTAAATCCACTGAAGCTTTCTTT,NA,TRBV7-9,TRBJ1-1,NA
CASSPVGRSTDTQYF,TGTGCCAGCAGCCCAGTGGGGCGGAGCACAGATACGCAGTATTTT,many,TRBV13,TRBJ2-3,NA
CASSLGLGTSTDTQYF,TGCGCCAGCAGCCTGGGACTGGGGACTAGCACAGATACGCAGTATTTT,NA,TRBV5-1,TRBJ2-3,NA
CASSLDGARGDLNSPLHF,TGTGCCAGCAGCTTAGATGGCGCCAGGGGGGATTTGAATTCACCCCTCCACTTT,NA,TRBV11-2,TRBJ1-6,TRBD1
CASRDPGQPQHF,TGTGCCAGCAGGGATCCGGGTCAGCCCCAGCATTTT,few,TRBV5-6,TRBJ1-5,NA
CASSAGTGGPYEQYF,TGTGCCAGCAGTGCCGGGACAGGGGGCCCCTACGAGCAGTACTTC,few,TRBV9,TRBJ2-7,TRBD1
CSASTPDNQPQHF,TGCAGTGCTTCGACTCCGGACAATCAGCCCCAGCATTTT,NA,TRBV20-1,TRBJ1-5,NA
CAISAELGEPQHF,TGTGCCATCAGTGCCGAATTGGGAGAGCCCCAGCATTTT,NA,TRBV10-3,TRBJ1-5,NA
CSAREILGDSGNTIYF,TGCAGTGCTAGAGAAATTCTCGGGGACTCTGGAAACACCATATATTTT,NA,TRBV20-1,TRBJ1-3,NA
CATKREVGTDTQYF,TGTGCCACCAAGCGGGAGGTAGGCACAGATACGCAGTATTTT,few,TRBV10-3,TRBJ2-3,TRBD2
CASSLGGGPKETQYF,TGTGCTAGCAGCTTAGGGGGGGGACCCAAAGAGACCCAGTACTTC,many,TRBV7-7,TRBJ2-5,NA
CASSPFGLAGDGEQYF,TGTGCCAGCAGCCCTTTTGGACTAGCGGGAGATGGCGAGCAGTACTTC,few,TRBV3-1,TRBJ2-7,TRBD2
CAISESRAQQETQYF,TGTGCCATCAGTGAGTCGAGGGCACAACAAGAGACCCAGTACTTC,NA,TRBV10-3,TRBJ2-5,NA
CAWSQGLNTEAFF,TGTGCCTGGAGTCAGGGGCTGAACACTGAAGCTTTCTTT,many,TRBV30,TRBJ1-1,NA
CASSDRLAGWEQYF,TGTGCCAGCAGTGATCGGCTAGCGGGATGGGAGCAGTACTTC,NA,TRBV6-2/TRBV6-3,TRBJ2-7,TRBD2
CSVEDPGTSGRLSSYNEQFF,TGCAGCGTTGAAGATCCTGGGACTAGCGGGAGGCTAAGCTCCTACAATGAGCAGTTCTTC,few,TRBV29-1,TRBJ2-1,TRBD2
CASSTYLGEFKQFF,TGTGCCAGCAGCACCTACCTGGGGGAGTTTAAGCAGTTCTTC,few,TRBV7-9,TRBJ2-1,NA
CASSLWGQGMNTEAFF,TGTGCCAGCAGTTTATGGGGACAGGGCATGAACACTGAAGCTTTCTTT,many,TRBV28,TRBJ1-1,TRBD1
CASSLVGGPTDTQYF,TGTGCCAGCAGCTTAGTAGGCGGGCCCACAGATACGCAGTATTTT,many,TRBV5-1,TRBJ2-3,NA
CSAARTGNTEAFF,TGCAGTGCTGCCCGGACAGGCAACACTGAAGCTTTCTTT,NA,TRBV20-1,TRBJ1-1,TRBD1
CSARDSGNTIYF,TGCAGTGCTAGAGATTCCGGAAACACCATATATTTT,few,TRBV20-1,TRBJ1-3,NA
CSAREGGNTQYF,TGCAGTGCTAGAGAGGGCGGAAATACGCAGTATTTT,many,TRBV20-1,TRBJ2-3,NA
CASSSLNEKLFF,TGTGCCAGCAGTTCCCTAAATGAAAAACTGTTTTTT,few,TRBV27,TRBJ1-4,NA
CSVDLGLAGRVINEQFF,TGCAGCGTTGATTTGGGACTAGCGGGTAGGGTCATCAATGAGCAGTTCTTC,many,TRBV29-1,TRBJ2-1,TRBD2
CASSSREREQFF,TGTGCCAGCAGTTCCCGGGAGAGGGAGCAGTTCTTC,NA,TRBV12-3/TRBV12-4,TRBJ2-1,NA
CASSLAVSTVTSVSGYTF,TGTGCCAGCAGCTTAGCGGTCTCGACTGTCACCTCGGTGTCCGGCTACACCTTC,NA,TRBV7-8,TRBJ1-2,NA
CSVGIGAGLRTEAFF,TGCAGCGTTGGGATTGGGGCAGGCCTCCGCACTGAAGCTTTCTTT,NA,TRBV29-1,TRBJ1-1,NA
CASSKETDTDTQYF,TGTGCCAGCAGTAAAGAGACTGACACAGATACGCAGTATTTT,NA,TRBV6-1,TRBJ2-3,NA
CSASSGGPAYEQYF,TGCAGCGCCTCTTCTGGAGGCCCCGCTTACGAGCAGTACTTC,few,TRBV29-1,TRBJ2-7,NA
CASSSREYNEQFF,TGTGCCAGCTCATCCCGGGAGTACAATGAGCAGTTCTTC,many,TRBV27,TRBJ2-1,NA
CRGTELYGYTF,TGCCGAGGGACAGAACTCTATGGCTACACCTTC,few,TRBV29-1,TRBJ1-2,TRBD1